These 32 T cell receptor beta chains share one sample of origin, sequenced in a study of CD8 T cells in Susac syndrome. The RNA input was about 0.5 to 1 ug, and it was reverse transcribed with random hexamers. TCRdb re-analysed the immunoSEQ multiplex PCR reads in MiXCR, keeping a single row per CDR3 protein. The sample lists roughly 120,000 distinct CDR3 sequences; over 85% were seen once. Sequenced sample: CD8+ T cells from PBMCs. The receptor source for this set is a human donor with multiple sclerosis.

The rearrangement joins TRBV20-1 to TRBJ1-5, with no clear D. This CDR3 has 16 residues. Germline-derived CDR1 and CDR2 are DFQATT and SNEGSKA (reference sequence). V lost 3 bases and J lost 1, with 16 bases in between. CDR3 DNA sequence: TGCAGTGCTAGGTCGCAGGCCGACCTGAGCAATCAGCCCCAGCATTTT. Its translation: CSARSQADLSNQPQHF.

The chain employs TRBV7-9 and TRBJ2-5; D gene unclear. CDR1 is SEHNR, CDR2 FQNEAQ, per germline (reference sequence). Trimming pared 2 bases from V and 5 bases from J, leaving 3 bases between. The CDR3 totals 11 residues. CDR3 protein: CASSLLETQYF. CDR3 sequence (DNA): TGTGCCAGCAGCTTACTGGAGACCCAGTACTTC.

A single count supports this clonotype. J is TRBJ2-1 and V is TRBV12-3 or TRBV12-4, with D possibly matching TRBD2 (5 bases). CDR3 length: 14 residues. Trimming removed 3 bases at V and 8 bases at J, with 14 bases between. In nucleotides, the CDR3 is TGTGCCAGCAGTTTTTTGGCTAGCTCCCATGAGCAGTTCTTC. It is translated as CASSFLASSHEQFF.

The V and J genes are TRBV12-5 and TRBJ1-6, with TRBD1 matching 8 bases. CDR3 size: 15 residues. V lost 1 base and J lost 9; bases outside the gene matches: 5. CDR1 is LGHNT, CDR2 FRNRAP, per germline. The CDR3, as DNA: TGTGCTAGTGGTTTGGCCCGGACAGGGCGTTCACCCCTCCACTTT. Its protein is CASGLARTGRSPLHF.

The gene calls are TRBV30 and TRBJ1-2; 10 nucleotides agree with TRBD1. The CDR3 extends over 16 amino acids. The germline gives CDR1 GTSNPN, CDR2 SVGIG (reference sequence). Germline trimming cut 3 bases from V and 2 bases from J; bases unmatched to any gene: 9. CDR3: CAWRPGQGYENYGYTF. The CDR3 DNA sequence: TGTGCCTGGAGACCGGGACAGGGGTATGAAAACTATGGCTACACCTTC.

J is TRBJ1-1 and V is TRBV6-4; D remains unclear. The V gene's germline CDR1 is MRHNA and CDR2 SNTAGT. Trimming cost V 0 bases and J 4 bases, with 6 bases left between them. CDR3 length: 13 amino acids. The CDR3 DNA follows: TGTGCCAGCAGTGACTCTAGGGCCACTGAAGCTTTCTTT. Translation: CASSDSRATEAFF.

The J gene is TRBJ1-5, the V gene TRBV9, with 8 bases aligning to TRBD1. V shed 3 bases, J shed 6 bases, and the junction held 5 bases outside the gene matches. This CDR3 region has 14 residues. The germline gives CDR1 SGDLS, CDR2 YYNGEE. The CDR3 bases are TGTGCCAGCAGCGACCAGGGGGCGACTCAGCCCCAGCATTTT. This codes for CASSDQGATQPQHF.

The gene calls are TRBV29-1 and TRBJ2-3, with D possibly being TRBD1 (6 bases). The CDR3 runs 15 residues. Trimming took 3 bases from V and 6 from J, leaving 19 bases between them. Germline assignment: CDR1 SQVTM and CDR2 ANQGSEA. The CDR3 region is CSVEPIQGPEDTQYF. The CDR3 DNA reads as TGCAGCGTTGAGCCCATACAGGGCCCGGAGGATACGCAGTATTTT.

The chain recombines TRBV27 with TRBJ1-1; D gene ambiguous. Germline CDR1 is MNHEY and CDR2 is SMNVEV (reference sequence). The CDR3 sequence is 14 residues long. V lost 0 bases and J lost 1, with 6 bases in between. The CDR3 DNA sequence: TGTGCCAGCAGTTTATCGCCAGGGAACACTGAAGCTTTCTTT. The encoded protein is CASSLSPGNTEAFF.

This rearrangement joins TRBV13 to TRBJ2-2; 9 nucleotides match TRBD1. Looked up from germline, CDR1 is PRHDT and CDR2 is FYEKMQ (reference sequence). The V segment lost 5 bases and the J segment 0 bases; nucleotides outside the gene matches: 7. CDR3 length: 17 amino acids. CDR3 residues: CASSQEGTGTNTGELFF. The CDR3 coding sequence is TGTGCCAGCAGCCAAGAGGGGACAGGGACGAACACCGGGGAGCTGTTTTTT.

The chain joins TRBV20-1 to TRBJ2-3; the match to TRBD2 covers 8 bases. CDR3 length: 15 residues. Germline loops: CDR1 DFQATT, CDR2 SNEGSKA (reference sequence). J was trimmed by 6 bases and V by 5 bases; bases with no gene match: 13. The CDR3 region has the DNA TGCAGTGCTGCGCCGGGACTAGTTTTGTCGGATACGCAGTATTTT. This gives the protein CSAAPGLVLSDTQYF.

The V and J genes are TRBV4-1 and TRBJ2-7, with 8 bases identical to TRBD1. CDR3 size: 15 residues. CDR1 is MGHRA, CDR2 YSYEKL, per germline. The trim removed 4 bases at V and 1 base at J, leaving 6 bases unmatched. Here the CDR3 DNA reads TGCGCCAGCAGCCCAGGACAGGGAGAGTCCTACGAGCAGTACTTC. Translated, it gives CASSPGQGESYEQYF.

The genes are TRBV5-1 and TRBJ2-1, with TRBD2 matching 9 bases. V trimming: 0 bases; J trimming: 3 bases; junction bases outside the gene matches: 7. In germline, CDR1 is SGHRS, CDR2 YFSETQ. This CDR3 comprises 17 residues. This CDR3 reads CASSLDLSGGLYNEQFF. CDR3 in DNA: TGCGCCAGCAGCTTGGATCTCAGCGGGGGGCTCTACAATGAGCAGTTCTTC.

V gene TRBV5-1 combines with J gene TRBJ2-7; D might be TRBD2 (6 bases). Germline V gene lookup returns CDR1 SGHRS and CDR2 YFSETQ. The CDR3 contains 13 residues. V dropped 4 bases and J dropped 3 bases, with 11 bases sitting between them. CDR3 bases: TGCGCCAGCAGCCCCACGGGAGACTACGAGCAGTACGTC. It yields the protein CASSPTGDYEQYV.

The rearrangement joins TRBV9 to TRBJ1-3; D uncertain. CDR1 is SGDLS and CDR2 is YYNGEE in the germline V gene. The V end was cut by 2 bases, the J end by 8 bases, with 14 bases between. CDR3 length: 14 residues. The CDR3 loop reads CASSVASSGDTIYF. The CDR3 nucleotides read TGTGCCAGCAGCGTGGCTTCAAGTGGGGACACCATATATTTT.

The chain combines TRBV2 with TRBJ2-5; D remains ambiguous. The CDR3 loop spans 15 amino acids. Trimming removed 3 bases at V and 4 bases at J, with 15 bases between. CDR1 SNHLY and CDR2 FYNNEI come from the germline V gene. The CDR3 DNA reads TGTGCCAGCAGTGATTTCCAAAGTCCCCCAGAGACCCAGTACTTC. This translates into CASSDFQSPPETQYF.

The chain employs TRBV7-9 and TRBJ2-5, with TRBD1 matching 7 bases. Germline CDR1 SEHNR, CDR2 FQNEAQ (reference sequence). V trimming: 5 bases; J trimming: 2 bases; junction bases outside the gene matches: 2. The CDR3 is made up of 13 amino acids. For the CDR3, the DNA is TGTGCCAGCAGCGACAGGGAACAAGAGACCCAGTACTTC. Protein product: CASSDREQETQYF.

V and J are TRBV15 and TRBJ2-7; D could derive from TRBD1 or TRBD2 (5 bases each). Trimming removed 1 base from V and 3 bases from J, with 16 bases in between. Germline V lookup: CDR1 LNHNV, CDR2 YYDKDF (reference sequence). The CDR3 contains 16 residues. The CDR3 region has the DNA TGTGCCACCAGCAGAGTTGGCTCGGGGCAGGACTACGAGCAGTACTTC. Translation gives CATSRVGSGQDYEQYF.

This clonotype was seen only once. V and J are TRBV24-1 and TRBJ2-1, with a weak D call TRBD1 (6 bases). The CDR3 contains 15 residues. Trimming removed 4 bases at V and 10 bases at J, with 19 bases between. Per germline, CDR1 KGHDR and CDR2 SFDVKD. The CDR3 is CATSEVRGTNLEQFF. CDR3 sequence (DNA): TGTGCCACCAGTGAGGTTCGAGGGACAAATCTGGAGCAGTTCTTC.

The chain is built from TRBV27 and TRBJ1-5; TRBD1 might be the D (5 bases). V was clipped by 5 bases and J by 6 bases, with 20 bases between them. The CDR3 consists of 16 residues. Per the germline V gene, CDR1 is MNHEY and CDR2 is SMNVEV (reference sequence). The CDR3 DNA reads TGTGCCAGCAGTCTCCCCCGGGGCCACTGTACTCAGCCCCAGCATTTT. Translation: CASSLPRGHCTQPQHF.

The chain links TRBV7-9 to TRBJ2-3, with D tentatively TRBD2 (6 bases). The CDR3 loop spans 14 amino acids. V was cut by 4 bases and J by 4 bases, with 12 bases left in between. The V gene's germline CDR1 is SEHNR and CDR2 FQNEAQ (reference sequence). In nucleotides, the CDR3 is TGTGCCAGCAGCTGGAGGGCCGTACCAGATACGCAGTATTTT. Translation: CASSWRAVPDTQYF.

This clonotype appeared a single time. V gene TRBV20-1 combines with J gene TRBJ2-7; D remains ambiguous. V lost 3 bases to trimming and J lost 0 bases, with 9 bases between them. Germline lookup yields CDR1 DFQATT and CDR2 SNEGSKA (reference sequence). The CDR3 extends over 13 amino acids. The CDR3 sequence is CSASFGDSYEQYF. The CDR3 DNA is TGCAGTGCTAGTTTCGGCGACTCCTACGAGCAGTACTTC.

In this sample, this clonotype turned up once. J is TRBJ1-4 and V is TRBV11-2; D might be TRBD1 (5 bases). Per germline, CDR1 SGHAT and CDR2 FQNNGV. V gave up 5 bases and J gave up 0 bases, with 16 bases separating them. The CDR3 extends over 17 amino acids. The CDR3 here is CASSPRTGGATNEKLFF. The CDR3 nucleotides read TGTGCCAGCAGCCCCCGGACGGGAGGGGCAACTAATGAAAAACTGTTTTTT.

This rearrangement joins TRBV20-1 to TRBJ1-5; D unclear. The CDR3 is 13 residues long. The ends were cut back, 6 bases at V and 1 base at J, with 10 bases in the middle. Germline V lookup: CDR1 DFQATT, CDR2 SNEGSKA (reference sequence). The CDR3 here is CSAEWGSNQPQHF. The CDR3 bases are TGCAGTGCCGAGTGGGGAAGCAATCAGCCCCAGCATTTT.

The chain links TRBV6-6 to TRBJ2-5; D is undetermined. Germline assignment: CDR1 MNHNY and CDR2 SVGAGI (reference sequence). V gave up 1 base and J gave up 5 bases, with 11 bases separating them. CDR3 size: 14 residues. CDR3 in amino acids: CASSYLVGRETQYF. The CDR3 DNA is TGTGCCAGCAGTTACTTAGTCGGCAGGGAGACCCAGTACTTC.

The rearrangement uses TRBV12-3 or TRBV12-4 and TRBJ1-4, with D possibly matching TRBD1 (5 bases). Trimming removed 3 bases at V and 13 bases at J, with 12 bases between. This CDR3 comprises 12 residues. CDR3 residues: CASSFGSGGLFF. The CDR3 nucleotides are TGTGCCAGCAGTTTTGGGTCGGGGGGACTGTTTTTT.

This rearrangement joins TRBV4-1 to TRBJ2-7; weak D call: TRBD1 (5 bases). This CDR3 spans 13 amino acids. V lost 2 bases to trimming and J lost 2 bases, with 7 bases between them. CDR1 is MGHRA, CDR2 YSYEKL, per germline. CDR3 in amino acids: CASSQQGPYEQYF. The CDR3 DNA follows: TGCGCCAGCAGCCAACAGGGCCCCTACGAGCAGTACTTC.

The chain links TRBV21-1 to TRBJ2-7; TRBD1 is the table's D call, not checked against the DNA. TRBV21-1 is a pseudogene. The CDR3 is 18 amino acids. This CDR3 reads CASSMTGDRRVNHYEQYV. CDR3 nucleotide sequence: TGTGCCAGCAGCATGACAGGGGATCGTCGTGTCAACCACTACGAGCAGTACGTC.

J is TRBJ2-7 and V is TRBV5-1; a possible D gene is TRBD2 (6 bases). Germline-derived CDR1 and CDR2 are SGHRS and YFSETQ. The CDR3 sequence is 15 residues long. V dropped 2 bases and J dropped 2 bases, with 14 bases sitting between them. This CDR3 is CASSLVGTPTYEQYF. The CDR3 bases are TGCGCCAGCAGCTTAGTAGGGACTCCTACCTACGAGCAGTACTTC.

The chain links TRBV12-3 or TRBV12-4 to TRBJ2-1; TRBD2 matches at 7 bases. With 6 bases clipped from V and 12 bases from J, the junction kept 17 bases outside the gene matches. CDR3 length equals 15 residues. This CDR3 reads CASSNRDYRNKGQFF. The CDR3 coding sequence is TGTGCCAGCAGCAACCGGGACTATAGGAACAAAGGGCAGTTCTTC.

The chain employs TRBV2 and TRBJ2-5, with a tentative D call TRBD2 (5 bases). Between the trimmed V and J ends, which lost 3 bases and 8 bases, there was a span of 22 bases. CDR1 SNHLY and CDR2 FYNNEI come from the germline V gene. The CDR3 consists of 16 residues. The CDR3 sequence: CASSDPLAGWGVTQYF. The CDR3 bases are TGTGCCAGCAGTGACCCACTGGCGGGTTGGGGAGTTACCCAGTACTTC.

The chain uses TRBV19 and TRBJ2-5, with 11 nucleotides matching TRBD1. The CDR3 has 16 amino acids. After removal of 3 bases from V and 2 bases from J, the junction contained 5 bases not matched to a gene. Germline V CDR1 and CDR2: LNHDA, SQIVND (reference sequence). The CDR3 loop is CASSIRDRGWQETQYF. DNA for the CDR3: TGTGCCAGTAGTATCCGGGACAGGGGGTGGCAAGAGACCCAGTACTTC. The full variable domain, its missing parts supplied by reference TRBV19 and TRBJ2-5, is DGGITQSPKYLFRKEGQNVTLSCEQNLNHDAMYWYRQDPGQGLRLIYYSQIVNDFQKGDIAEGYSVSREKKESFPLTVTSAQKNPTAFYLCASSIRDRGWQETQYFGPGTRLLVL.